Listed below are T cell receptor beta chains from one sample, sequenced in a study of T cell responses to AZD1222 COVID-19 vaccine. Data came from immunoSEQ multiplex PCR; TCRdb stores just in-frame clones and leaves some out. Among about 180,000 clones listed, 88% were seen once. The sample consisted of peripheral blood, taken 28 days after the second AZD1222 dose. These receptors all stem from an adult who received the AZD1222 COVID-19 vaccine. Both conserved end residues are part of each CDR3. A D gene is named only where the DNA matches it firmly. Rows may omit the clone size; those that give it use once, few, many or a size class.

clone size,V gene,D gene,J gene,CDR3 DNA,CDR3 protein
once,TRBV7-2,NA,TRBJ1-3,TGTGCCAGCAGCCTACAGTTCAGCTCTGGAAACACCATATATTTT,CASSLQFSSGNTIYF
NA,TRBV5-6,NA,TRBJ1-6,TGTGCCAGCAGCTTGGGTAAGACAAGGTCTTCACCCCTCCACTTT,CASSLGKTRSSPLHF
NA,TRBV10-3,NA,TRBJ1-5,TGTGCCATCAAAGATGGGTGGAATCAGCCCCAGCATTTT,CAIKDGWNQPQHF
NA,TRBV3-1/TRBV3-2,NA,TRBJ2-2,TGTGCCAGCACCCTGACAGCAGGGAACACCGGGGAGCTGTTTTTT,CASTLTAGNTGELFF
NA,TRBV28,TRBD2,TRBJ2-7,TGTGCCAGCAGTCCCCCGACGGGACTAGCGGGAGTAAACTACGAGCAGTACTTC,CASSPPTGLAGVNYEQYF
NA,TRBV19,TRBD1,TRBJ2-3,TGTGCCAGTAGTATACCAAACGGACAGGCCCCGCAGTATTTT,CASSIPNGQAPQYF
NA,TRBV5-1,NA,TRBJ2-3,TGCGCCAGCAGCTTTAGGGGGAGCACAGATACGCAGTATTTT,CASSFRGSTDTQYF
NA,TRBV18,NA,TRBJ2-3,TGTGCCAGCTCATCCTCAGATACGCAGTATTTT,CASSSSDTQYF
NA,TRBV5-1,TRBD2,TRBJ2-2,TGCGCCAGCAGCCTTCCCGGGACTAGCAACACCGGGGAGCTGTTTTTT,CASSLPGTSNTGELFF
NA,TRBV5-1,TRBD2,TRBJ2-3,TGCGCCAGCAGCACGGGACTAGCGCCGAGCACAGATACGCAGTATTTT,CASSTGLAPSTDTQYF
once,TRBV24-1,TRBD1,TRBJ1-1,TGTGCCACCAGTGATACTAGCAGGGGGGATACTGAAGCTTTCTTT,CATSDTSRGDTEAFF
NA,TRBV6-1,NA,TRBJ1-2,TGTGCCAGCAGTGAAGCCTCCGGACGGGGGGCAGGGGTAGGAGGGTATGGCTACACCTTC,CASSEASGRGAGVGGYGYTF
NA,TRBV2,TRBD1,TRBJ2-5,TGTGCCAGCAGCCAGGGACAGTACCAAGAGACCCAGTACTTC,CASSQGQYQETQYF
once,TRBV9,TRBD2,TRBJ2-1,TGTGCCAGCAGCCCGCGGACTAGCCGACTGGAGCAGTTCTTC,CASSPRTSRLEQFF
NA,TRBV27,TRBD2,TRBJ2-1,TGTGCCAGCAGTCCCCTGATAGCGGGGAGGGGCAATGAGCAGTTCTTC,CASSPLIAGRGNEQFF
NA,TRBV28,NA,TRBJ1-2,TGTGCCAGCAGTCCATACGGACAGCGGAACTATGGCTACACCTTC,CASSPYGQRNYGYTF
NA,TRBV12-3/TRBV12-4,NA,TRBJ2-7,TGTGCCAGTCATGGACGGAACTCCTACGAGCAGTACTTC,CASHGRNSYEQYF
NA,TRBV28,NA,TRBJ2-7,TGTGCCAGTACGGCGGGATTTACCTACGAGCAGTACTTC,CASTAGFTYEQYF
NA,TRBV6-1,NA,TRBJ1-2,TGTGCCAGCAGTGAAGCTGCCTACACCTTC,CASSEAAYTF
NA,TRBV7-2,NA,TRBJ2-7,TGTGCCAGCAGCCAAGGAGGGGGGAGGAGGCCCTACGAGCAGTACTTC,CASSQGGGRRPYEQYF
NA,TRBV24-1,TRBD2,TRBJ2-1,TGTGCCACCAGTGATTTCGGACTAGCGGGAGGGGGTGAGCAGTTCTTC,CATSDFGLAGGGEQFF
NA,TRBV5-6,NA,TRBJ2-3,TGTGCCAGCAGTACCACAGATACGCAGTATTTT,CASSTTDTQYF
few,TRBV6-2/TRBV6-3,NA,TRBJ1-2,TGTGCCAGCAGTGATCCAAGGGCGTACTACACCTTC,CASSDPRAYYTF
NA,TRBV7-3,TRBD2,TRBJ2-3,TGTGCCAGCAGCCCGGGACTAGCGGGAGGGCCCTCCCCGCAGTATTTT,CASSPGLAGGPSPQYF
NA,TRBV7-2,TRBD1,TRBJ1-2,TGTGCCAGCAGCCCACGACAGGGTAACTATGGCTACACCTTC,CASSPRQGNYGYTF
few,TRBV7-8,NA,TRBJ2-7,TGTGCCAGCAGCTTCGCCGTCAGGTCGGCCTACGAGCAGTACTTC,CASSFAVRSAYEQYF
NA,TRBV28,TRBD1,TRBJ1-5,TGTGCCAGCAGTTTTGGACAGGGATGGCAGCCCCAGCATTTT,CASSFGQGWQPQHF
NA,TRBV7-9,NA,TRBJ2-7,TGTGCCAGCAGCTCGGACCCTCGCCCGCACGAGCAGTACTTC,CASSSDPRPHEQYF
NA,TRBV5-8,TRBD1,TRBJ1-3,TGTGCCAGCAGTTGGGGACAGGATTTT,CASSWGQDF
NA,TRBV9,NA,TRBJ2-3,TGTGCCAGCAGCCCCGGACTACAAATCACAGATACGCAGTATTTT,CASSPGLQITDTQYF
NA,TRBV19,NA,TRBJ2-3,TGTGCCAGTAGTAAGGATGGAGCCACAGATACGCAGTATTTT,CASSKDGATDTQYF
once,TRBV28,NA,TRBJ1-1,TGTGCGCATAGACGAGCGGGGAGGATGAACACTGAAGCTTTCTTT,CAHRRAGRMNTEAFF
NA,TRBV4-2,TRBD2,TRBJ2-3,TGTGCCAGCAGCCAGGCTAGCGGGAGGGGGACCAATACGCAGTATTTT,CASSQASGRGTNTQYF
NA,TRBV19,TRBD1,TRBJ2-7,TGTGCCAGTCAAGTAACACAGGGGTATAGCGAGCAGTACTTC,CASQVTQGYSEQYF
NA,TRBV9,TRBD2,TRBJ2-5,TGTGCCAGCAGCCCAGGGAGTAGCGGGAGGGCCTGGGAGACCCAGTACTTC,CASSPGSSGRAWETQYF
NA,TRBV5-8,NA,TRBJ2-7,TGTGCCAGCAGCCTGTGGGGGGAGACTCCTTTCAGTAACTTC,CASSLWGETPFSNF
NA,TRBV7-2,TRBD2,TRBJ2-1,TGTGCCAGCAGCCTACTAGCGGGAGGGTACAATGAGCAGTTCTTC,CASSLLAGGYNEQFF
NA,TRBV6-6,NA,TRBJ1-1,TGTGCCAGCAGTGCCCCGGGGGGCGTGAACACTGAAGCTTTCTTT,CASSAPGGVNTEAFF
NA,TRBV28,TRBD2,TRBJ2-5,TGTGCCAGCAGGCCCGGGACTAATAAAGAGACCCAGTACTTC,CASRPGTNKETQYF
NA,TRBV5-4,TRBD2,TRBJ2-7,TGTGCCAGCAGTCGGGGGGGGAGCGGGCCGTACGAGCAGTACTTC,CASSRGGSGPYEQYF
NA,TRBV6-5,NA,TRBJ1-1,TGTGCCAGCAGTTCCCTCAGCAGGGTGAACACTGAAGCTTTCTTT,CASSSLSRVNTEAFF
NA,TRBV11-3,TRBD2,TRBJ2-3,TGTGCCAGCAGCTTAGACCTAGGCGGGAGTGGTGATACGCAGTATTTT,CASSLDLGGSGDTQYF
NA,TRBV7-2,NA,TRBJ2-7,TGTGCCAGCAGCTCCCCCGGACTTAAGGCCTACGAGCAGTACTTC,CASSSPGLKAYEQYF
NA,TRBV5-1,TRBD1,TRBJ2-7,TGCGCCAGACGCGGGCAGGGGTGGGACAGGGGTCCCTACGAGCAGTACTTC,CARRGQGWDRGPYEQYF